The 9 T cell receptor beta chains below come from one sample, sequenced in a study of response to subunit inactivated influenza vaccine. TCRdb ran MiXCR on the RT-PCR reads and lists one entry per CDR3 protein. The sample has roughly 760,000 distinct CDR3 sequences, about 20% seen once. This specimen consisted of PBMCs from blood, obtained roughly 5 days after vaccination. These receptors all stem from a man in his forties or fifties who received an inactivated influenza vaccine.

This clonotype was observed a few times. The CDR3 spells CASSYQGDLGYEQYF. As DNA, the CDR3 is TGTGCCAGCAGTTACCAGGGCGACTTGGGGTACGAGCAGTACTTC. The chain links TRBV6-5 to TRBJ2-7, with a tentative D call TRBD1 (5 bases). There are 15 residues in the CDR3. With 2 bases removed from V and 4 bases from J, the gap between germline ends came to 15 bases. CDR1 MNHEY and CDR2 SVGAGI come from the germline V gene.

Only a few counts were recorded for this clonotype. The chain joins TRBV6-5 to TRBJ1-1; D not certain. Looked up from germline, CDR1 is MNHEY and CDR2 is SVGAGI. This CDR3 is built from 18 residues. Deletions cut 2 bases from V and 1 base from J, with 20 bases between. CDR3 bases: TGTGCCAGCAGTTACCGGTTGGTGGCAGCCTCTAAGAACACTGAAGCTTTCTTT. Its protein is CASSYRLVAASKNTEAFF.

This clonotype has at least ten counts. The chain employs TRBV12-3 or TRBV12-4 and TRBJ2-1, with TRBD2 identical over 14 bases. This CDR3 region has 17 residues. V gave up 6 bases and J gave up 7 bases; unmatched junction bases: 11. The CDR3 loop reads CASSHLGTSGRRNEQFF. CDR3 in DNA: TGTGCCAGCAGCCACCTTGGGACTAGCGGGAGAAGGAATGAGCAGTTCTTC.

This clonotype was found a few times. This chain links TRBV2 with TRBJ2-4; 9 positions agree with TRBD2. The CDR3 has 16 residues. Germline values: CDR1 SNHLY, CDR2 FYNNEI. V was pared by 2 bases and J by 6 bases, with 8 bases of the junction left unmatched. The CDR3 here is CASSEFSGAGGNIQYF. The CDR3 region has the DNA TGTGCCAGCAGTGAATTTTCAGGAGCGGGGGGAAACATTCAGTACTTC.

This clonotype came up once. The chain uses TRBV7-9 and TRBJ2-7, with TRBD2 matching over 10 bases. This CDR3 is built from 17 residues. CDR1 is SEHNR and CDR2 is FQNEAQ in the germline V gene (reference sequence). The V segment lost 3 bases and the J segment 3 bases; nucleotides outside the gene matches: 11. The CDR3 bases are TGTGCCAGCAGCTTTTCTCTCCGCCCTAGCGGGAGCTACGAGCAGTACTTC. It translates to CASSFSLRPSGSYEQYF.

This clonotype came up a few times. This sequence joins TRBV4-3 and TRBJ1-1; D gene unclear. V was trimmed by 0 bases and J by 0 bases, leaving 8 bases between them. Germline-derived CDR1 and CDR2 are LGHNA and YSLEER. The CDR3 runs 15 residues. The CDR3 bases are TGCGCCAGCAGCCAAGATCTCAGCCTGAACACTGAAGCTTTCTTT. Its protein product is CASSQDLSLNTEAFF.

In this sample, this clonotype turned up many times. This chain uses TRBV5-1 with TRBJ1-1; TRBD1 is a possible D gene (6 bases). V lost 4 bases to trimming and J lost 5 bases, with 15 bases between them. The CDR3 sequence is 14 residues long. Germline CDR1 reads SGHRS; CDR2 reads YFSETQ. The CDR3 protein is CASSQQGGRTEAFF. CDR3 bases: TGCGCCAGCAGCCAACAGGGTGGAAGGACTGAAGCTTTCTTT. Complete variable domain (other parts from reference TRBV5-1 and TRBJ1-1): KAGVTQTPRYLIKTRGQQVTLSCSPISGHRSVSWYQQTPGQGLQFLFEYFSETQRNKGNFPGRFSGRQFSNSRSEMNVSTLELGDSALYLCASSQQGGRTEAFFGQGTRLTVV.

V gene TRBV7-9 combines with J gene TRBJ2-1; 11 nucleotides agree with TRBD2. Germline V lookup: CDR1 SEHNR, CDR2 FQNEAQ (reference sequence). V gave up 2 bases and J gave up 12 bases; unmatched junction bases: 0. The length of the CDR3 is 12 residues. CDR3 loop: CASSLTSGGQFF. In DNA form, the CDR3 reads TGTGCCAGCAGCTTAACTAGCGGGGGGCAGTTCTTC.

This clonotype turned up a few times. This chain uses TRBV11-2 with TRBJ2-6; D may be TRBD1 (6 bases). Trimming pared 2 bases from V and 3 bases from J, leaving 20 bases between. This CDR3 comprises 19 residues. Germline V CDR1 and CDR2: SGHAT, FQNNGV. CDR3 protein: CASSLPTGTRMLGANVLTF. The CDR3 DNA follows: TGTGCCAGCAGCTTACCTACAGGGACCCGGATGCTTGGGGCCAACGTCCTGACTTTC.